This T cell receptor (beta chain) was recovered during a study of T-cell reconstitution after alpha-beta-depleted transplantation in children. This clonotype was seen a handful of times. Its antigen is unidentified. The CDR3 covers 21 residues. The junction had 19 bases not matched to a gene; V was cut back by 0 bases and J by 2 bases. Unique molecular identifiers were used to barcode this TCRbeta library. TCRdb reanalysed the PCR reads using MiXCR and keeps one entry per CDR3 protein. The data hold hundreds of thousands of distinct CDR3 sequences, with roughly 17% observed a single time. Study conclusions and caveats: Newly produced T cells mostly accounted for T-cell counts and diversity one year post-transplant. Alpha-beta T cells about two months after transplant reportedly derived from several hundred expanded graft clones.

The TCR was taken from a boy less than two years old who had a stem cell transplant for Wiskott-Aldrich syndrome, so the T cells may come from the graft donor. The sequencing here drew on PBMCs, mostly from graft donor cells, taken 360 days after TCRalphabeta/CD19-depleted stem cell transplant. The rearrangement joins TRBV12-3 or TRBV12-4 to TRBJ2-1; the match to TRBD2 covers 7 bases. The CDR3 DNA follows: TGTGCCAGCAGTTTAGCCGCAGGGACTACTACCAACCTTGGCGCCTACAATGAGCAGTTCTTC. Residues: CASSLAAGTTTNLGAYNEQFF.